Given below is one T cell receptor (beta chain) in context. The PCR had 60 Vbeta and 13 Jbeta primers. Repertoires were generated with immunoSEQ multiplex PCR, while TCRdb's copy carries only in-frame clones and drops some. The sample holds 100,000 to 150,000 clones. This CDR3 has 17 residues. CDR1 and CDR2 from the germline V gene are LGHNA and YSLEER. V lost 1 base, J lost 5 bases, and 6 bases stayed unmatched. This sample is part of a study of cytomegalovirus exposure and HLA in healthy donors. This receptor was obtained from a man aged 30-40 years in good health and CMV-seronegative. V is TRBV4-3 and J is TRBJ2-3; TRBD2 matches at 13 bases. The sequencing input was PBMCs. The CDR3 protein is CASSQGTSGSFGDTQYF. DNA for the CDR3: TGCGCCAGCAGCCAAGGGACTAGCGGGAGCTTCGGAGATACGCAGTATTTT.